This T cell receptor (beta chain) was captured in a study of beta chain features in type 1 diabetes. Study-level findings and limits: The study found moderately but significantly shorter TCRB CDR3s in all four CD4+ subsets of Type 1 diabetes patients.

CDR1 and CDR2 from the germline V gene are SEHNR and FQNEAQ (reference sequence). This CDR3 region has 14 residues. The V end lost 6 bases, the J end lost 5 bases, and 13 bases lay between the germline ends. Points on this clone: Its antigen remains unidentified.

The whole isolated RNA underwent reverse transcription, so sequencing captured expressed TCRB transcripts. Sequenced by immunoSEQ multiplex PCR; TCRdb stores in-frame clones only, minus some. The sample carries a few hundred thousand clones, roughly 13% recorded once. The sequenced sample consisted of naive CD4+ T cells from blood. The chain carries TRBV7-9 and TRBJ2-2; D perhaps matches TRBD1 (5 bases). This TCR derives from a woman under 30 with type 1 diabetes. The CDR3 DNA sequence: TGTGCCAGCAGATTTGGGGCCGAGACCGGGGAGCTGTTTTTT. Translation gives CASRFGAETGELFF.